Below, 2 T cell receptor beta chains from the same sample are listed, as sequenced in a study of cytomegalovirus exposure and HLA in healthy donors. Researchers ran the PCR with 60 Vbeta and 13 Jbeta primers. The repertoire was sequenced with immunoSEQ multiplex PCR; TCRdb's copy has only in-frame clones and lacks some. The sample holds 150,000 to 200,000 clones, approximately 78% seen once. The sample consisted of PBMCs. The receptors derive from a woman aged 45-65 years in good health and CMV-seropositive.

CDR3 sequence reads: CASGMTGTYEQYF. For the CDR3, the DNA is TGTGCTAGTGGGATGACAGGCACCTACGAGCAGTACTTC. The rearrangement uses TRBV12-5 and TRBJ2-7; possibly TRBD1 for D (6 bases). Trimming cost V 6 bases and J 2 bases, with 11 bases left between them. This CDR3 is built from 13 residues. Germline assignment: CDR1 LGHNT and CDR2 FRNRAP.

CDR3 nucleotides: TGTGCCAGCAACAGGGGGGGCACAGATACGCAGTATTTT. Its protein product is CASNRGGTDTQYF. This sequence joins TRBV6-1 and TRBJ2-3, with TRBD1 matching 8 bases. The CDR3 extends over 13 amino acids. V lost 7 bases and J lost 1; bases outside the gene matches: 1. The germline V gene encodes CDR1 MNHNS and CDR2 SASEGT.